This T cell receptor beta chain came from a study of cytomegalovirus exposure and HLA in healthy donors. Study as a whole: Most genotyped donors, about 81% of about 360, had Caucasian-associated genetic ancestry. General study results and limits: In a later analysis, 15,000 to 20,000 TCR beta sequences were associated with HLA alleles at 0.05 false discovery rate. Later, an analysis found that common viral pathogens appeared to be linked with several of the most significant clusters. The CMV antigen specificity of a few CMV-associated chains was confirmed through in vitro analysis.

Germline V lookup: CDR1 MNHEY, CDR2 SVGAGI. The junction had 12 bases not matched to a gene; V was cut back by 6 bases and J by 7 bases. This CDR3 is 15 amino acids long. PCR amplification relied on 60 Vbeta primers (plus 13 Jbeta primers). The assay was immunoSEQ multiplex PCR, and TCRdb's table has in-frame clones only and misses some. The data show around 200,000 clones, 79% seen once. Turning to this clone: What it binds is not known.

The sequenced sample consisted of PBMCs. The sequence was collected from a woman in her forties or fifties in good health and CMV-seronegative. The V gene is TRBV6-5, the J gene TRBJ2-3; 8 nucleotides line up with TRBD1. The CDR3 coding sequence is TGTGCCAGCAGCTCCACAGGGGGTGAAGAAAATACGCAGTATTTT. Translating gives CASSSTGGEENTQYF.